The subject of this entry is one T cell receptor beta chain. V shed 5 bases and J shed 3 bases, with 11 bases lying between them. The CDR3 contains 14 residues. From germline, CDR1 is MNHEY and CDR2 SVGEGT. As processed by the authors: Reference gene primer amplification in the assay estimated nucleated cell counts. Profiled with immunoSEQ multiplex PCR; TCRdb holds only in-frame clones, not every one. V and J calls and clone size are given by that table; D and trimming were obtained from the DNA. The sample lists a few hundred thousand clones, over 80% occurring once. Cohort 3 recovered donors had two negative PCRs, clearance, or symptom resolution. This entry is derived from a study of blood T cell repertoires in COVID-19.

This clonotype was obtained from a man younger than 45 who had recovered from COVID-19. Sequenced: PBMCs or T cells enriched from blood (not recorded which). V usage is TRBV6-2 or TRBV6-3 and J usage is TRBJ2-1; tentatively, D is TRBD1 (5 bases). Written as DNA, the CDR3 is TGTGCCAGCAGTAGGTCAAGGGGCTACAATGAGCAGTTCTTC. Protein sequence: CASSRSRGYNEQFF.